This is a list of T cell receptor beta chains from one sample in a study of technical replicates of blood from a handful of donors. Some clones are missing from TCRdb's copy, which holds only in-frame ones; the method was immunoSEQ multiplex PCR. This sample yields some 60,000 clones, of which 91% are seen a single time; under 5% belongs to the top ten. The sequenced material came from PBMCs. Receptors were obtained from a human donor in good health. Some clones in this sample may be carry-over from other donors' samples. The conserved cysteine and the conserved F or W are not part of the CDR3 here. Fields, in order: J gene, V gene, CDR3 protein.

j_call: TRBJ1-2; v_call: TRBV6-5; cdr3_aa: ASRDRASDGYT
j_call: TRBJ1-5; v_call: TRBV5-6; cdr3_aa: ASSLAGQGNQPQH
j_call: TRBJ2-3; v_call: TRBV7-2; cdr3_aa: ASSLGIAGGLGADTQY
j_call: TRBJ2-3; v_call: TRBV10-3; cdr3_aa: AISATRSLTDTQY
j_call: TRBJ2-7; v_call: TRBV11-2; cdr3_aa: ASTPGQGGGLREQY
j_call: TRBJ2-2; v_call: TRBV29-1; cdr3_aa: SVGGQTNTGELF
j_call: TRBJ2-5; v_call: TRBV5-1; cdr3_aa: ASSLDSRGETQY
j_call: TRBJ1-1; v_call: TRBV7-9; cdr3_aa: ASSLSSGTGATEAF
j_call: TRBJ2-3; v_call: TRBV5-1; cdr3_aa: ASSPGTSGISTDTQY
j_call: TRBJ2-1; v_call: TRBV7-2; cdr3_aa: ASSPRVVYNEQF
j_call: TRBJ2-2; v_call: TRBV7-3; cdr3_aa: ASSLRPSDTGELF
j_call: TRBJ1-1; v_call: TRBV4-3; cdr3_aa: ASSQDGGRAAF
j_call: TRBJ2-5; v_call: TRBV19; cdr3_aa: ATTGLSQETQY
j_call: TRBJ2-2; v_call: TRBV5-6; cdr3_aa: ASSRRPGTANTGELF
j_call: TRBJ2-2; v_call: TRBV19; cdr3_aa: ASKPGLAGGDSPGELF
j_call: TRBJ2-5; v_call: TRBV2; cdr3_aa: ASSVRERETQY
j_call: TRBJ2-1; v_call: TRBV29-1; cdr3_aa: SVDLGTSGYNEQF
j_call: TRBJ2-2; v_call: TRBV19; cdr3_aa: ASSIPSGFAGELF
j_call: TRBJ2-1; v_call: TRBV11-3; cdr3_aa: ASHRVWEQF
j_call: TRBJ2-7; v_call: TRBV13; cdr3_aa: ASSPTHGYEQY
j_call: TRBJ2-5; v_call: TRBV6-5; cdr3_aa: ASSYSGQPQETQY
j_call: TRBJ2-7; v_call: TRBV2; cdr3_aa: ASRLGTSGTYEQY
j_call: TRBJ2-3; v_call: TRBV6-1; cdr3_aa: ASSEVASSGSRNTQY
j_call: TRBJ1-1; v_call: TRBV4-3; cdr3_aa: ASSQATGRGTEAF
j_call: TRBJ1-1; v_call: TRBV6-6; cdr3_aa: ASRPAVNTEAF
j_call: TRBJ1-1; v_call: TRBV11-2; cdr3_aa: ASSLGEPKQGVEAF
j_call: TRBJ1-2; v_call: TRBV10-3; cdr3_aa: AISESEGGGYT
j_call: TRBJ1-1; v_call: TRBV5-1; cdr3_aa: ASSLTGTGAAEAF
j_call: TRBJ2-6; v_call: TRBV4-2; cdr3_aa: ASSKEGQGANVLT
j_call: TRBJ1-5; v_call: TRBV30; cdr3_aa: AWSGLLNQPQH
j_call: TRBJ1-6; v_call: TRBV7-2; cdr3_aa: ASSSQNIYNSPLH
j_call: TRBJ2-7; v_call: TRBV6-1; cdr3_aa: ASSESQGGGEQY
j_call: TRBJ2-1; v_call: TRBV7-9; cdr3_aa: ASTFSAGNEQF
j_call: TRBJ1-5; v_call: TRBV27; cdr3_aa: ASSFSGVWQPQH
j_call: TRBJ1-1; v_call: TRBV5-1; cdr3_aa: ASRGQQDTEAF
j_call: TRBJ2-2; v_call: TRBV11-3; cdr3_aa: ASSLTGANTGELF
j_call: TRBJ2-5; v_call: TRBV6-1; cdr3_aa: ATRVGETQY
j_call: TRBJ2-2; v_call: TRBV7-9; cdr3_aa: ASSLDNGELF
j_call: TRBJ2-3; v_call: TRBV4-1; cdr3_aa: ASSPRVAARTDTQY
j_call: TRBJ2-4; v_call: TRBV6-5; cdr3_aa: ARPGKAKNIQY
j_call: TRBJ1-1; v_call: TRBV7-2; cdr3_aa: ASSQRAGMNTEAF
j_call: TRBJ1-2; v_call: TRBV9; cdr3_aa: ASSVRGGVTGDYGYT
j_call: TRBJ1-2; v_call: TRBV2; cdr3_aa: ASSPNRGGYGYT
j_call: TRBJ2-2; v_call: TRBV7-3; cdr3_aa: ASSSRGGARGGELF
j_call: TRBJ2-3; v_call: TRBV4-3; cdr3_aa: ASSQDSQDTQY
j_call: TRBJ2-1; v_call: TRBV19; cdr3_aa: ASRKGLAVYNEQF
j_call: TRBJ1-4; v_call: TRBV5-1; cdr3_aa: ASSAQGAFNEKLF
j_call: TRBJ2-1; v_call: TRBV7-6; cdr3_aa: ASSIRGAPYNEQF
j_call: TRBJ2-3; v_call: TRBV5-4; cdr3_aa: ASSLGRASFSTDTQY
j_call: TRBJ1-5; v_call: TRBV7-9; cdr3_aa: ASSLGPNQPQH
j_call: TRBJ2-7; v_call: TRBV4-3; cdr3_aa: ASSHPPVASEQY
j_call: TRBJ2-6; v_call: TRBV12-5; cdr3_aa: ASGSNRGAGANVLT
j_call: TRBJ1-6; v_call: TRBV6-6; cdr3_aa: ASSYRTGGTPLH
j_call: TRBJ2-5; v_call: TRBV7-2; cdr3_aa: ASSYRTSGGGETQY
j_call: TRBJ2-7; v_call: TRBV7-6; cdr3_aa: ASSLVGRAGEQY
j_call: TRBJ1-3; v_call: TRBV9; cdr3_aa: ASSVASSGNTIY
j_call: TRBJ1-2; v_call: TRBV14; cdr3_aa: ASSQGDSYGYT
j_call: TRBJ1-6; v_call: TRBV13; cdr3_aa: ATTLSSYNSPLH
j_call: TRBJ1-2; v_call: TRBV19; cdr3_aa: ASSMSANYGYT
j_call: TRBJ1-1; v_call: TRBV27; cdr3_aa: ASSFTGSRTEAF